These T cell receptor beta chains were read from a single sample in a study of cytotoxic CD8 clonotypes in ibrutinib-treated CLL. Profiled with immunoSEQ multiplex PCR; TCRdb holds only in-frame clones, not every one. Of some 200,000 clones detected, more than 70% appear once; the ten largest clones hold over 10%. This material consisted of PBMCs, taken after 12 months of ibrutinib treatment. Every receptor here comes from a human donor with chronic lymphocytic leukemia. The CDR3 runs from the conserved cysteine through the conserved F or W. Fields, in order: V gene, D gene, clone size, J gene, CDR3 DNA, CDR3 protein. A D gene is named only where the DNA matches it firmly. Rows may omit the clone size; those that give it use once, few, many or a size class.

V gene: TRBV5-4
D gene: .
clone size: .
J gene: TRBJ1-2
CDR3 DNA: TGTGCCAGCAGCTTGTCGGGGAAGAGCTATGGCTACACCTTC
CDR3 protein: CASSLSGKSYGYTF

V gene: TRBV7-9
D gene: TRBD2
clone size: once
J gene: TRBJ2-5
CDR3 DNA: TGTGCCAGCAGCTTAGTAGCGGGGGGCACAGAGACCCAGTACTTC
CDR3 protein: CASSLVAGGTETQYF

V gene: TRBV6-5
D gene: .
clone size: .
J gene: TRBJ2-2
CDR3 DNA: TGTGCCAGCAGTTACGTCATGAACACCGGGGAGCTGTTTTTT
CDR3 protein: CASSYVMNTGELFF

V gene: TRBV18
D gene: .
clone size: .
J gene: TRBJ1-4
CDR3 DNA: TGTGCCAGCTCACCACGGGGGGATAACGCTGAAAAACTGTTTTTT
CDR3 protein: CASSPRGDNAEKLFF

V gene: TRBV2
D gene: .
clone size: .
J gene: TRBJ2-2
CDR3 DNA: TGTGCCAGCAGTGGTAGTCCTGCGAACACCGGGGAGCTGTTTTTT
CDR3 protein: CASSGSPANTGELFF

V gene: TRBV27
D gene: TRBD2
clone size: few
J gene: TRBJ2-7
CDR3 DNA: TGTGCCAGCAGTCCCCGCGGGGGGGCCTACGAGCAGTACTTC
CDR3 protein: CASSPRGGAYEQYF

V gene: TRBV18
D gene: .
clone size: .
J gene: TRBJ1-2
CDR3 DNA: TGTGCCAGCTCACCACCAACAGGGACCTATGGCTACACCTTC
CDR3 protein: CASSPPTGTYGYTF

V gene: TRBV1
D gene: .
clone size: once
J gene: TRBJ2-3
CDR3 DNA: TGCACCAGCAGCCAAGGGAGTCTTACTAGCGGGGGAGGGGATACGCAGTATTTT
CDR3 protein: CTSSQGSLTSGGGDTQYF

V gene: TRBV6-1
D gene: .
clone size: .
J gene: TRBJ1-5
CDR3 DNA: TGTGCCAGCCACGGTCAGCCCCAGCATTTT
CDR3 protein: CASHGQPQHF

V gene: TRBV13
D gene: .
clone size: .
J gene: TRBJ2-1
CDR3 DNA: TGTGCCAGCAGCCAGGGTATAACCTCCTACAATGAGCAGTTCTTC
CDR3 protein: CASSQGITSYNEQFF

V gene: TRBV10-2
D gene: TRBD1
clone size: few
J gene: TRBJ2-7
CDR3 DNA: TGCGCCAGCAGTGTAAGGGGGCCTAAGAGCTTC
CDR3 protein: CASSVRGPKSF

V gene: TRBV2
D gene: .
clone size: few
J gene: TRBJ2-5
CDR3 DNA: TGTGCCAGCAACCGTGGGCAAGAGACCCAGTACTTC
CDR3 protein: CASNRGQETQYF

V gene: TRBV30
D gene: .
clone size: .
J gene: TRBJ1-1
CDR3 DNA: TGTGCCTGCAGAGGAAGGAGGGGCGTGAACACTGAAGCTTTCTTT
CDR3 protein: CACRGRRGVNTEAFF

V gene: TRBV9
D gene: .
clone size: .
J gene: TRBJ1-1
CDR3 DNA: TGTGCCAGCAGCGTAGTGGGGGGATCCACTGAAGCTTTCTTT
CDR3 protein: CASSVVGGSTEAFF

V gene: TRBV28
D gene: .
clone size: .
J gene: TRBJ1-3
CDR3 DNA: TGTGCCAGCAGTTTTGGGGCTGGAAACACCATATATTTT
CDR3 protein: CASSFGAGNTIYF

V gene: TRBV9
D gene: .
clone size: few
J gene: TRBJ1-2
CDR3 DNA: TGTGCCAGCAGCGTGGGCAGGGACAATGGCTACACCTTC
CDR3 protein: CASSVGRDNGYTF

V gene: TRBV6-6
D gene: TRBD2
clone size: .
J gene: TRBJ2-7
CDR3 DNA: TGTGCCAGCAGCAACACGGCGGGGGGGTCCTACGAGCAGTACTTC
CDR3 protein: CASSNTAGGSYEQYF

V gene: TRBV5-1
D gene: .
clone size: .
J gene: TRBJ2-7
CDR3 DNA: TGCGCCAGCAGCTTGGCCGTTTTTGGGCGCCCTGAGCAGTACTTC
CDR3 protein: CASSLAVFGRPEQYF

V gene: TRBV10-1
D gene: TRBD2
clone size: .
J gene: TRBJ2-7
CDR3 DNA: TGCGCCAGCAGCCCTAGCGGGGGGGCAGCCGAGCAGTACTTC
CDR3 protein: CASSPSGGAAEQYF

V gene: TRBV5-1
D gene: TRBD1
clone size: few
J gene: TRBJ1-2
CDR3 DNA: TGCGCCAGCAGATCGGGGACAGGGGAGGTTGGCTACACCTTC
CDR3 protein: CASRSGTGEVGYTF

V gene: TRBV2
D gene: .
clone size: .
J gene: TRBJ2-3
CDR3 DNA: TGTGCCAGCCTCATGGACAGTCTCTCTACGCAGTATTTT
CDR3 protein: CASLMDSLSTQYF

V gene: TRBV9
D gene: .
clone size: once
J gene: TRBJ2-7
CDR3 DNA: TGTGCCAGCAGCGTGATAGGGGCAGGGGAGCAGTACTTC
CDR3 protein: CASSVIGAGEQYF

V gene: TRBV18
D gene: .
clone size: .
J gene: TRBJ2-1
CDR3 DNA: TGTGCCAGCTCACCACCCGGGAGCAATGAGCAGTTCTTC
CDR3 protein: CASSPPGSNEQFF